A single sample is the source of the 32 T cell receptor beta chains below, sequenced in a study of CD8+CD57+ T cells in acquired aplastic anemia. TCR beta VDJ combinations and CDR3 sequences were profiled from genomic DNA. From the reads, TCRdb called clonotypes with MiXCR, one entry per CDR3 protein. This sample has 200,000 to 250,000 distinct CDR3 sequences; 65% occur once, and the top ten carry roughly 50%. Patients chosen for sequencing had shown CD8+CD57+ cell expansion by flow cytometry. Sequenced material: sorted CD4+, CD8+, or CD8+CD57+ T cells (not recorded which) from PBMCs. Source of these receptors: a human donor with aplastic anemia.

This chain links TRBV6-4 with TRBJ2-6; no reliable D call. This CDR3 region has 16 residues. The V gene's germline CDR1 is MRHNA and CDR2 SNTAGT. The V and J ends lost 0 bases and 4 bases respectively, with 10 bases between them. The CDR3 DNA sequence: TGTGCCAGCAGTGACTCGTTTGGGTCCGGGGCCAACGTCCTGACTTTC. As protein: CASSDSFGSGANVLTF.

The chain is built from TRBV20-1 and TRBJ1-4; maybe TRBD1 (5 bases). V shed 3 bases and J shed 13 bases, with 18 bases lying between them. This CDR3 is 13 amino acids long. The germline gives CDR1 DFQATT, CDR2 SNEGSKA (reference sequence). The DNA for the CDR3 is TGCAGTGCTAGGGGGGGATGGGATTCAAGACTGTTTTTT. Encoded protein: CSARGGWDSRLFF.

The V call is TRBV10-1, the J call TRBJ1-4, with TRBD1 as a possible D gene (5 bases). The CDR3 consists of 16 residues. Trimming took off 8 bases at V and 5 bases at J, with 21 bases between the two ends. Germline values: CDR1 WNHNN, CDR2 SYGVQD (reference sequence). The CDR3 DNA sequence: TGCGCCAGCGCGGCCGGCCTGGGACGGAGCAATGAAAAACTGTTTTTT. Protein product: CASAAGLGRSNEKLFF.

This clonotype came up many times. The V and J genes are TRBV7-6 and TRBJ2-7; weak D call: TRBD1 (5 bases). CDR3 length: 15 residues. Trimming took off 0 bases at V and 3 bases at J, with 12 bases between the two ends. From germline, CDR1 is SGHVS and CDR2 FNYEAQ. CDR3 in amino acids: CASSLAGDSHYEQYF. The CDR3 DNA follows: TGTGCCAGCAGCTTAGCCGGTGACAGCCACTACGAGCAGTACTTC.

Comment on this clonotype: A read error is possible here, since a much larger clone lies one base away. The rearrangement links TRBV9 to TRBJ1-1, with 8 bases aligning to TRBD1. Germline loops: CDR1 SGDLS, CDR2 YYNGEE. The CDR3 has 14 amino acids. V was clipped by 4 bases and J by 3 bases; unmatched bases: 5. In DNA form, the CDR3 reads TGTGCCAGCAGCTCAGAGACAGGGGACACTGAAGCTTTCTTT. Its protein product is CASSSETGDTEAFF.

The CDR3 here is CASSHALAEGPEEQFF. The CDR3 DNA reads TGCGCCAGCAGCCATGCTCTAGCGGAGGGGCCAGAGGAGCAGTTCTTC. The chain links TRBV4-1 to TRBJ2-1, with 7 nucleotides matching TRBD2. The CDR3 has 16 residues. Germline loops: CDR1 MGHRA, CDR2 YSYEKL. The ends lost 3 bases at V and 10 bases at J; junction bases unmatched: 15.

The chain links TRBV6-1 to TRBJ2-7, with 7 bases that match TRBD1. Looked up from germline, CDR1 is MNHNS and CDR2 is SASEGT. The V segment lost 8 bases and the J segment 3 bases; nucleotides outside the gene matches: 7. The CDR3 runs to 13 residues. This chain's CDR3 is CASWRQGLYEQYF. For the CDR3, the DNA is TGTGCCAGCTGGAGACAGGGCCTCTACGAGCAGTACTTC.

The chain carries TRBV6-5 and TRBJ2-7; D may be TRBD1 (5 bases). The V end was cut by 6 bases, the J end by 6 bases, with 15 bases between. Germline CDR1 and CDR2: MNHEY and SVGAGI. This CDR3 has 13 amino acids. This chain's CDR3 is CASSRIQGSEQYF. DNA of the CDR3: TGTGCCAGCAGCCGCATTCAGGGTTCCGAGCAGTACTTC.

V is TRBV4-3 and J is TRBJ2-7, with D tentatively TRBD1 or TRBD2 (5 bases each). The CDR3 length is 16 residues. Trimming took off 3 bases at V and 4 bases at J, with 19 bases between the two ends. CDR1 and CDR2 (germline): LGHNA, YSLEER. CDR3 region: CASSQDGTTTPYEQYF. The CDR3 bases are TGCGCCAGCAGCCAGGACGGGACGACGACTCCTTACGAGCAGTACTTC.

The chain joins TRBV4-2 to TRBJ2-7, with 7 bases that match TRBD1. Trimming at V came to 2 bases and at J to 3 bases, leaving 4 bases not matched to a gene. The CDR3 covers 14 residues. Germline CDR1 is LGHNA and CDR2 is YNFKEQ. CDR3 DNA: TGTGCCAGCAGCCAAACAGGGGAAGACTACGAGCAGTACTTC. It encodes CASSQTGEDYEQYF.

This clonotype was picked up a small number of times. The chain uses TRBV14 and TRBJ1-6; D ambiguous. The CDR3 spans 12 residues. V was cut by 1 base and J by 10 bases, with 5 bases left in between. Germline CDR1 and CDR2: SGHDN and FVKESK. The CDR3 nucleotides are TGTGCCAGCAGCCAAGTTGCCTCACCCCTCCACTTT. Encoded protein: CASSQVASPLHF. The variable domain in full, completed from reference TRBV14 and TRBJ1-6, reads EAGVTQFPSHSVIEKGQTVTLRCDPISGHDNLYWYRRVMGKEIKFLLHFVKESKQDESGMPNNRFLAERTGGTYSTLKVQPAELEDSGVYFCASSQVASPLHFGNGTRLTVT.

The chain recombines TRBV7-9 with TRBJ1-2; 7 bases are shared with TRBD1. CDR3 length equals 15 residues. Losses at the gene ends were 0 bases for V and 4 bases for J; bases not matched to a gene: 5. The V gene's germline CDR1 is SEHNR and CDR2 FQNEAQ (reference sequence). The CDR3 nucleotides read TGTGCCAGCAGCTTAGCGCTAACAGGGGCCTATGGCTACACCTTC. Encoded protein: CASSLALTGAYGYTF.

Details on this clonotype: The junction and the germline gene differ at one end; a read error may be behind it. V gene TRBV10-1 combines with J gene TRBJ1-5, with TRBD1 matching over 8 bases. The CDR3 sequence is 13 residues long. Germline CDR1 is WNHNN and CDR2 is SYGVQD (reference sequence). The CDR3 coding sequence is TGTGCCAGTAGTACAGGGGGGGGACAGCCCCAGCATTTT. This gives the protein CASSTGGGQPQHF.

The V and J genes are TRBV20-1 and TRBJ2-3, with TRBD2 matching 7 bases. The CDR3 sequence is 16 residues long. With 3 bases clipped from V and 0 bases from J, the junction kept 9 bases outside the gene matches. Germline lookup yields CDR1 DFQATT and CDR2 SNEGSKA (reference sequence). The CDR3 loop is CSASRPSGVSTDTQYF. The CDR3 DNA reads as TGCAGTGCTAGCCGACCTAGCGGAGTTAGCACAGATACGCAGTATTTT.

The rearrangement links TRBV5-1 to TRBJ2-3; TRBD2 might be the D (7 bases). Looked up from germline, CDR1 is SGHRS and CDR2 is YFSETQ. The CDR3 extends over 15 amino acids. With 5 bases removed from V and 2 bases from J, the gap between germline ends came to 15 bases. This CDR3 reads CASRIGGPNTDTQYF. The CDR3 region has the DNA TGCGCCAGCAGAATCGGGGGGCCCAACACAGATACGCAGTATTTT.

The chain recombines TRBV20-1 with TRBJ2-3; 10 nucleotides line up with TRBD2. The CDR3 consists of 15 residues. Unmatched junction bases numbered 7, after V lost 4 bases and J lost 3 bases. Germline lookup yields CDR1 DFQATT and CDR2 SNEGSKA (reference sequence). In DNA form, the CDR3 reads TGCAGTGCTACTTCACTAGCGGGGCTTACAGATACGCAGTATTTT. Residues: CSATSLAGLTDTQYF.

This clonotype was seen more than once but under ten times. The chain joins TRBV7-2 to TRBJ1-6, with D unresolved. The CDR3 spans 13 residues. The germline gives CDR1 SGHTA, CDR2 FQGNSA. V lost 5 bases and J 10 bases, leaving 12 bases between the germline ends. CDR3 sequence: CASSENVRSPLHF. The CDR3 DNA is TGTGCCAGCAGCGAGAATGTTCGGTCACCCCTCCACTTT.

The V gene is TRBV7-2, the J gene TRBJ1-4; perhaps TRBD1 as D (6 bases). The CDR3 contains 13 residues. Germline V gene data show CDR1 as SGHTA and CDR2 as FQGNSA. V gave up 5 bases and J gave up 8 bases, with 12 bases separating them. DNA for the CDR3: TGTGCCAGCAGCACCAGGGGTGGGGAAAAACTGTTTTTT. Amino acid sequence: CASSTRGGEKLFF.

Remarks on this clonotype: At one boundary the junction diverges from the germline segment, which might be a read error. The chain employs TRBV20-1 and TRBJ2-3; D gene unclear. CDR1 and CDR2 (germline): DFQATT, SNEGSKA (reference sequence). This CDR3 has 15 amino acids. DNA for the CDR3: TGCAGTGCTAGACTTTCTCCCTTAAGCACAGATACGCAGTATTTC. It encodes CSARLSPLSTDTQYF.

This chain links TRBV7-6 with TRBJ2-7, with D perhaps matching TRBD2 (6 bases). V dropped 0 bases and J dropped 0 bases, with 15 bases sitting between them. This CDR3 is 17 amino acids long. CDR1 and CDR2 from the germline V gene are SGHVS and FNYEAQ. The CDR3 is CASSLARGRGSSYEQYF. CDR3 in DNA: TGTGCCAGCAGCTTAGCGCGGGGCCGGGGTTCCTCCTACGAGCAGTACTTC.

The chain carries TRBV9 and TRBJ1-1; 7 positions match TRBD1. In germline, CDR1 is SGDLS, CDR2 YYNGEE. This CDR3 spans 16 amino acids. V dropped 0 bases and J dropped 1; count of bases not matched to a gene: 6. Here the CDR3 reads CASSVGQGWGNTEAFF. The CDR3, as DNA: TGTGCCAGCAGCGTAGGACAGGGTTGGGGGAACACTGAAGCTTTCTTT.

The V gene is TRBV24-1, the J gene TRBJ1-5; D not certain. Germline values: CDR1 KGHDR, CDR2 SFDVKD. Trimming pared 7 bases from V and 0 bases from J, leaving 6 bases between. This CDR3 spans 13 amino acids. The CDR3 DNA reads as TGTGCCACCAGCGCTGTTAGCAATCAGCCCCAGCATTTT. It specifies CATSAVSNQPQHF.

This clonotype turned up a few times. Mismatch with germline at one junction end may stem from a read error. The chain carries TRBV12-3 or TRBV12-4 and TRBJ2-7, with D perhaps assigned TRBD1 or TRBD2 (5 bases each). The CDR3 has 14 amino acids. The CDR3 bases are TGTGCCAGCAGATTAGAGGGGCCCGCCGGGGAGCTGTACTTC. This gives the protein CASRLEGPAGELYF.

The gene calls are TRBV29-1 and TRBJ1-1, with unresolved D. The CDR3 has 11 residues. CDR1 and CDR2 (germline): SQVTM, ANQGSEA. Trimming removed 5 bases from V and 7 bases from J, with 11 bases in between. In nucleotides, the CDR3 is TGCAGCGTTCACGACGTTGTTGAAGCTTTCTTT. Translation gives CSVHDVVEAFF.

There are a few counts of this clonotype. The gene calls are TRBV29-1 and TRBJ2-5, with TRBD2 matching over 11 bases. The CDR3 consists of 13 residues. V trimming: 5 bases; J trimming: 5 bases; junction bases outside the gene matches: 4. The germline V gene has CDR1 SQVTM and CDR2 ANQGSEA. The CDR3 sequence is CSVSSGGKETQYF. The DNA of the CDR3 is TGCAGCGTTTCTAGCGGGGGGAAGGAGACCCAGTACTTC.

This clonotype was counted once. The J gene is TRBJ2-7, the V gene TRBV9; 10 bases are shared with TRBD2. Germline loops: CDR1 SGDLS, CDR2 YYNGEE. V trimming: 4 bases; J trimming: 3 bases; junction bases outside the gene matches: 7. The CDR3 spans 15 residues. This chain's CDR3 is CASSPGASGSYEQYF. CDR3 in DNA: TGTGCCAGCAGCCCCGGTGCTAGCGGGAGCTACGAGCAGTACTTC.

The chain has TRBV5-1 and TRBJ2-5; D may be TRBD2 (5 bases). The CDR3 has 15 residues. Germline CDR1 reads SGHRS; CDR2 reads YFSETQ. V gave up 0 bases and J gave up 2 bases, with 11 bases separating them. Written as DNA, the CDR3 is TGCGCCAGCAGCTTGGGTCGGCTAGCTCAAGAGACCCAGTACTTC. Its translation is CASSLGRLAQETQYF.

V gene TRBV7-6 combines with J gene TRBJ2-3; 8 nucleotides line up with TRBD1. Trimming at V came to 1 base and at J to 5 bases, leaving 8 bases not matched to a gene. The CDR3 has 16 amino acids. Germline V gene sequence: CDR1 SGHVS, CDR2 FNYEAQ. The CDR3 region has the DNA TGTGCCAGCAGCTTAGAGGGCCAGGGGGCTGGAGATACGCAGTATTTT. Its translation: CASSLEGQGAGDTQYF.

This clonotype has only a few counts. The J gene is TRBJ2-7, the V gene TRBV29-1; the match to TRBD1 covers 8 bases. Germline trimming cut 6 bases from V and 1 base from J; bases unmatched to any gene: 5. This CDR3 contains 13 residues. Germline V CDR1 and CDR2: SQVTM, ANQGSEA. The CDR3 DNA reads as TGCAGCGTCCTAGGGACAGGATCCTACGAGCAGTACTTC. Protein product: CSVLGTGSYEQYF.

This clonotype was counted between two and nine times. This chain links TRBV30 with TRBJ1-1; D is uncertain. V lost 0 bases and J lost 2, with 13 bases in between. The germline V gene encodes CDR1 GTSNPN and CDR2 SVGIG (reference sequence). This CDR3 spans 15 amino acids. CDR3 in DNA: TGTGCCTGGAGTGTACCAACAGAGAGAAACACTGAAGCTTTCTTT. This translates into CAWSVPTERNTEAFF.

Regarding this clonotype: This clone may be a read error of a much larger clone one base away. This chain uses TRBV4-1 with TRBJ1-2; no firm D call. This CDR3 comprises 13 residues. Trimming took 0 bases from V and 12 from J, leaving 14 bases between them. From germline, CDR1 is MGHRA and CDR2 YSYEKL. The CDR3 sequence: CASSQELGRGHTF. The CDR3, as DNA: TGCGCCAGCAGCCAAGAACTCGGTCGCGGCCACACCTTC.

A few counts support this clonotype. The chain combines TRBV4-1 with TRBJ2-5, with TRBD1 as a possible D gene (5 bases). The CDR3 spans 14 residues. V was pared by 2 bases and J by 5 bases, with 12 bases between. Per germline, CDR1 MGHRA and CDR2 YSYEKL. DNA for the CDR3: TGCGCCAGCAGCCAATATGGGGCAGGGGAGACCCAGTACTTC. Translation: CASSQYGAGETQYF.